These 27 T cell receptor beta chains originate from one sample sequenced in a study of cytomegalovirus exposure and HLA in healthy donors. With 60 Vbeta and 13 Jbeta primers, the PCR was carried out. Generated by immunoSEQ multiplex PCR, the TCRdb table keeps only in-frame clones and is missing some. The profile shows 120,000 to 150,000 clones, approximately 77% of them singletons. Sequencing was performed on PBMCs. These receptors were collected from a woman between 45 and 65 years old in good health and CMV-seronegative.

The chain combines TRBV28 with TRBJ2-7; D is unclear. Trimming removed 10 bases from V and 3 bases from J, with 10 bases in between. The V gene's germline CDR1 is MDHEN and CDR2 SYDVKM. CDR3 length equals 11 residues. The CDR3 nucleotides are TGTGCCACCCGGGTTAGCTACGAGCAGTACTTC. Translated: CATRVSYEQYF. The full variable domain, rest sourced from reference TRBV28 and TRBJ2-7, is DVKVTQSSRYLVKRTGEKVFLECVQDMDHENMFWYRQDPGLGLRLIYFSYDVKMKEKGDIPEGYSVSREKKERFSLILESASTNQTSMYLCATRVSYEQYFGPGTRLTVT.

The DNA of the CDR3 is TGCGCCAGCAGCCAAGCCCCTTCCTACGAGCAGTACTTC. It codes for CASSQAPSYEQYF. This sequence joins TRBV4-3 and TRBJ2-7; D uncertain. The CDR3 spans 13 residues. The V gene lost 1 base and the J gene lost 1 base, with 5 bases spanning the gap. Germline-derived CDR1 and CDR2 are LGHNA and YSLEER.

The rearrangement uses TRBV2 and TRBJ2-1; a possible D gene is TRBD2 (6 bases). The V and J ends lost 0 bases and 8 bases respectively, with 14 bases between them. The CDR3 contains 15 residues. Per the germline V gene, CDR1 is SNHLY and CDR2 is FYNNEI. As DNA, the CDR3 is TGTGCCAGCAGTGAAGCGACGGGGGTCCTCGATGAGCAGTTCTTC. Its protein product is CASSEATGVLDEQFF.

This clone was seen just once. The gene calls are TRBV7-3 and TRBJ1-2; a weak D match, TRBD1 (5 bases). Germline assignment: CDR1 SGHTA and CDR2 FQGTGA. The V gene lost 4 bases and the J gene lost 6 bases, with 12 bases spanning the gap. CDR3 length equals 13 residues. The CDR3 region has the DNA TGTGCCAGCAGCTATAGTCAGGGCGATGGCTACACCTTC. Protein sequence: CASSYSQGDGYTF.

As for this clone: A junction boundary mismatches the germline segment, possibly from a read error. The genes are TRBV7-9 and TRBJ1-2; tentative D call: TRBD1 (6 bases). The CDR3 has 12 amino acids. CDR1 is SEHNR, CDR2 FQNEAQ, per germline (reference sequence). CDR3 loop: CSSSSDRRGYTF. In DNA form, the CDR3 reads TGTTCCAGCAGCTCGGACAGACGTGGCTACACCTTC.

This clone appeared a few times. This rearrangement joins TRBV9 to TRBJ1-2; the D gene is possibly TRBD1 (5 bases). In germline, CDR1 is SGDLS, CDR2 YYNGEE. V lost 4 bases, J lost 7 bases, and 17 bases lay in between. The CDR3 extends over 14 amino acids. The CDR3 here is CASSRGMGGGGYTF. In DNA, the CDR3 is TGTGCCAGCAGCCGCGGCATGGGGGGAGGTGGCTACACCTTC.

The gene calls are TRBV2 and TRBJ1-6, with TRBD1 matching over 7 bases. The junction had 6 bases not matched to a gene; V was cut back by 5 bases and J by 5 bases. CDR3 length: 15 amino acids. Germline assignment: CDR1 SNHLY and CDR2 FYNNEI. The CDR3, as DNA: TGTGCCAGCAGTCCAAGACAGGGTGATAATTCACCCCTCCACTTT. Its protein product is CASSPRQGDNSPLHF.

CDR3 residues: CASSLRSRGNEQFF. The CDR3 DNA sequence: TGTGCCAGCAGCTTACGATCGCGAGGCAATGAGCAGTTCTTC. The V gene is TRBV7-2, the J gene TRBJ2-1; D gene uncertain. CDR1 and CDR2 from the germline V gene are SGHTA and FQGNSA. The CDR3 length is 14 residues. The V end was cut by 2 bases, the J end by 6 bases, with 11 bases between.

This sequence joins TRBV21-1 and TRBJ2-3; the tabulated D call, TRBD1, remains unverified against the DNA. TRBV21-1 is a known pseudogene. The CDR3 runs 18 residues. The CDR3, as DNA: TGTGCCAGCAGCAAAGAGGGGGACCGGGACAGGGACACAGATACGCAGTATTTT. As protein: CASSKEGDRDRDTDTQYF.

The chain is built from TRBV5-4 and TRBJ2-2; 8 nucleotides line up with TRBD2. CDR1 is SGHNT and CDR2 is YYREEE in the germline V gene (reference sequence). Unmatched junction bases numbered 9, after V lost 0 bases and J lost 8 bases. CDR3 length equals 16 residues. DNA of the CDR3: TGTGCCAGCAGCTTGGCGGCGGGGGGACTCAGGGGGGAGCTGTTTTTT. This encodes CASSLAAGGLRGELFF. The variable domain in full, with the rest retrieved from reference TRBV5-4 and TRBJ2-2, is ETGVTQSPTHLIKTRGQQVTLRCSSQSGHNTVSWYQQALGQGPQFIFQYYREEENGRGNFPPRFSGLQFPNYSSELNVNALELDDSALYLCASSLAAGGLRGELFFGEGSRLTVL.

The chain recombines TRBV7-8 with TRBJ1-4, with D unclear. The V end lost 5 bases, the J end lost 5 bases, and 12 bases lay between the germline ends. The length of the CDR3 is 14 residues. In germline, CDR1 is SGHVS, CDR2 FQNEAQ. CDR3 coding DNA: TGTGCCAGCAGCAGTAGCCAGAGGAATGAAAAACTGTTTTTT. Protein: CASSSSQRNEKLFF. Looking up the rest from reference TRBV7-8 and TRBJ1-4 gives the full variable domain: GAGVSQSPRYKVAKRGQDVALRCDPISGHVSLFWYQQALGQGPEFLTYFQNEAQLDKSGLPSDRFFAERPEGSVSTLKIQRTQQEDSAVYLCASSSSQRNEKLFFGSGTQLSVL.

V is TRBV7-9 and J is TRBJ2-3; D possibly corresponds to TRBD1 (6 bases). V lost 5 bases and J lost 3, with 15 bases in between. CDR3 length: 15 amino acids. Germline V lookup: CDR1 SEHNR, CDR2 FQNEAQ (reference sequence). The CDR3 protein is CASSQLDSSTDTQYF. The CDR3 DNA reads TGTGCCAGCAGCCAACTGGACAGTTCGACAGATACGCAGTATTTT.

Only one count was recorded for this clone. The chain couples TRBV7-2 to TRBJ2-1; 11 positions agree with TRBD2. Losses at the gene ends were 5 bases for V and 15 bases for J; bases not matched to a gene: 18. CDR3 length: 16 residues. Per germline, CDR1 SGHTA and CDR2 FQGNSA. The CDR3 DNA reads as TGTGCCAGCAGCCCCCGGGGACTTAGCGGGGGGGCCCCTCGGTTCTTC. Amino acid sequence: CASSPRGLSGGAPRFF.

The V and J genes are TRBV2 and TRBJ2-7; a weak D match, TRBD1 (5 bases). Trimming took 4 bases from V and 2 from J, leaving 9 bases between them. Germline values: CDR1 SNHLY, CDR2 FYNNEI. The CDR3 loop spans 13 amino acids. CDR3 residues: CASSVAQAYEQYF. In nucleotides, the CDR3 is TGTGCCAGCAGTGTCGCACAGGCCTACGAGCAGTACTTC.

This chain links TRBV5-4 with TRBJ1-4; 8 nucleotides align to TRBD1. This CDR3 comprises 14 residues. Germline CDR1 SGHNT, CDR2 YYREEE (reference sequence). With V trimmed by 1 base and J by 8 bases, 4 bases remained unmatched. The CDR3 sequence is CASSLTAGGEKLFF. The CDR3 DNA reads TGTGCCAGCAGCTTGACGGCAGGGGGCGAAAAACTGTTTTTT.

This clone was seen a handful of times. The rearrangement joins TRBV5-6 to TRBJ2-7; 7 positions match TRBD2. Germline V CDR1 and CDR2: SGHDT, YYEEEE. J gave up 6 bases and V 0 bases, and 15 bases lay outside the gene matches. The CDR3 runs 17 residues. The CDR3 here is CASSLGFGPSGVSEQYF. The CDR3 coding sequence is TGTGCCAGCAGCTTGGGGTTCGGTCCTAGCGGTGTTTCCGAGCAGTACTTC.

The chain links TRBV7-2 to TRBJ1-5; 8 bases are shared with TRBD1. Germline V gene data show CDR1 as SGHTA and CDR2 as FQGNSA. The CDR3 length is 19 residues. Trimming removed 5 bases from V and 0 bases from J; junction bases left unmatched: 15. The CDR3 region is CASSNRQGRTPYSNQPQHF. The DNA of the CDR3 is TGTGCCAGCAGCAATAGACAGGGGAGGACGCCTTATAGCAATCAGCCCCAGCATTTT.

The chain couples TRBV27 to TRBJ2-1; D remains ambiguous. Germline CDR1 reads MNHEY; CDR2 reads SMNVEV (reference sequence). This CDR3 has 16 amino acids. Trimming removed 5 bases at V and 4 bases at J, with 18 bases between. This CDR3 is CASSPQVPLIYNEQFF. The DNA for the CDR3 is TGTGCCAGCAGTCCACAAGTCCCCCTCATATACAATGAGCAGTTCTTC.

The chain employs TRBV11-3 and TRBJ2-3; 14 positions agree with TRBD2. With V trimmed by 4 bases and J by 5 bases, 5 bases remained unmatched. Germline lookup yields CDR1 SGHNT and CDR2 YENEEA. This CDR3 spans 16 amino acids. CDR3 residues: CASSSRGTSGGDTQYF. DNA for the CDR3: TGTGCCAGCAGCTCGAGGGGGACTAGCGGGGGAGATACGCAGTATTTT.

This chain uses TRBV7-9 with TRBJ1-1, with no clear D. This CDR3 contains 12 residues. V lost 6 bases, J lost 1 base, and 6 bases lay in between. The V gene's germline CDR1 is SEHNR and CDR2 FQNEAQ (reference sequence). This chain's CDR3 is CASRRQNTEAFF. The CDR3 nucleotides are TGTGCCAGCAGACGACAGAACACTGAAGCTTTCTTT.

V usage is TRBV5-1 and J usage is TRBJ2-3; 9 nucleotides agree with TRBD2. The CDR3 runs to 17 residues. J gave up 2 bases and V 0 bases, and 7 bases lay outside the gene matches. Germline V gene sequence: CDR1 SGHRS, CDR2 YFSETQ. CDR3 bases: TGCGCCAGCAGCTTGGCCGTGGCTAGCGGGGACACAGATACGCAGTATTTT. Translated, it gives CASSLAVASGDTDTQYF.

This clone was seen a few times. The gene calls are TRBV5-1 and TRBJ2-3; D unclear. This CDR3 spans 14 amino acids. Deletions cut 0 bases from V and 2 bases from J, with 7 bases between. The germline CDR1 and CDR2 sequences are SGHRS and YFSETQ. CDR3 region: CASSLDSPTDTQYF. The CDR3 DNA sequence: TGCGCCAGCAGCTTGGACTCCCCCACAGATACGCAGTATTTT.

This sequence joins TRBV5-1 and TRBJ2-7, with 8 bases aligning to TRBD1. Germline V gene sequence: CDR1 SGHRS, CDR2 YFSETQ. The V and J ends lost 10 bases and 5 bases, in that order; junction bases with no gene match: 5. This CDR3 region has 11 residues. The CDR3 spells CASQGAHEQYF. Here the CDR3 DNA reads TGCGCCTCCCAGGGGGCCCACGAGCAGTACTTC.

The chain employs TRBV20-1 and TRBJ1-3, with unresolved D. The germline V and J ends were trimmed by 5 bases and 4 bases, with 6 bases remaining between them. CDR3 length equals 11 residues. Germline CDR1 is DFQATT and CDR2 is SNEGSKA (reference sequence). Written as DNA, the CDR3 is TGCAGTGCTCCCTCGGGAAACACCATATATTTT. It yields the protein CSAPSGNTIYF.

The V gene is TRBV28, the J gene TRBJ1-3, with D tentatively TRBD1 (5 bases). V lost 1 base and J 0 bases, leaving 19 bases between the germline ends. The CDR3 runs 19 residues. Germline CDR1 reads MDHEN; CDR2 reads SYDVKM. The CDR3: CASSLSARAGSGSGNTIYF. In DNA, the CDR3 is TGTGCCAGCAGTTTATCCGCCCGGGCAGGGTCCGGCTCTGGAAACACCATATATTTT.

The CDR3 here is CASSPQGTNEKLFF. In nucleotides, the CDR3 is TGTGCCAGCAGCCCACAGGGGACTAATGAAAAACTGTTTTTT. The V and J genes are TRBV27 and TRBJ1-4, with 7 bases lining up with TRBD1. This CDR3 region has 14 residues. V trimming: 6 bases; J trimming: 2 bases; junction bases outside the gene matches: 3. Germline V gene lookup returns CDR1 MNHEY and CDR2 SMNVEV (reference sequence).

V usage is TRBV25-1 and J usage is TRBJ2-2; TRBD1 is a possible D gene (5 bases). The CDR3 is 16 amino acids. Germline CDR1 reads MGHDK; CDR2 reads SYGVNS. V was cut by 6 bases and J by 1 base, with 15 bases left in between. CDR3 loop: CASSTSTGQNTGELFF. Here the CDR3 DNA reads TGTGCCAGCAGCACTTCCACAGGTCAGAACACCGGGGAGCTGTTTTTT.